This TCR beta chain derives from a study of spatial heterogeneity in lung cancer. Overall study results and limits: The study estimated about 6.4% alpha and under 15% beta chain coverage of tumor T cells. There was tracking of ubiquitous and regional nonsynonymous mutations by the respective counts of ubiquitous and regional expanded TCRs. Tumoral mutation counts were tracked by counts of expanded intratumoral alpha and beta TCRs.

This clonotype was detected ten times or more. Its antigen is not identified. All TCR cDNA molecules were individually tagged with a unique molecular identifier. TCRdb reanalysed the 5' RACE reads using MiXCR and keeps one entry per CDR3 protein. In the table there are about 20,000 distinct CDR3 sequences, 15% of which are singletons. Described time point: sample taken at primary tumor resection. Whole RNA from tumor, nontumor lung or frozen PBMC was sequenced unsorted. The germline CDR1 and CDR2 sequences are SGHTA and FQGNSA. The V gene lost 1 base and the J gene lost 5 bases, with 15 bases spanning the gap. The CDR3 is made up of 15 amino acids.

The sequence was obtained from a female donor with early-stage non-small cell lung cancer. The sample was lung tumor tissue, taken at surgery. The gene calls are TRBV7-2 and TRBJ2-7; possibly TRBD1 or TRBD2 for D (6 bases each). CDR3 bases: TGTGCCAGCAGCTTAGACGGGGGCGACCTGGACGAGCAGTACTTC. This translates into CASSLDGGDLDEQYF.